One T cell receptor (beta chain) is described in this entry. Germline V CDR1 and CDR2: DFQATT, SNEGSKA (reference sequence). V lost 1 base and J lost 9, with 16 bases in between. This CDR3 comprises 14 residues. The entry originates in a study of blood T cells in healthy people across ages. For the second PCR, which ran for 7 to 11 cycles, a sample-barcoded 5' primer and a J-beta primer mix were used. TCRdb called the 5' RACE reads again in MiXCR, with one record for every CDR3 protein. This repertoire shows some 760,000 distinct CDR3 sequences, 20% to 25% found once; its top ten account for around 3.6%. These data were also filed under a second study, of T cells of mothers and their children.

This rearrangement joins TRBV20-1 to TRBJ2-4; TRBD2 is a possible D gene (9 bases). This receptor was taken from a boy younger than 18 in good health. Sequencing was done on a sample of blood. The CDR3 DNA is TGCAGTGCTAGAGGGACAGGGCGGGGGGGCATTCAGTACTTC. Protein: CSARGTGRGGIQYF.